This entry describes one T cell receptor (beta chain). Its antigen is still unknown. The record has no base qualities; no much larger clone is one base away. Deletion took 2 bases off V and 8 bases off J, with a span of 15 bases between the germline ends. The germline V gene encodes CDR1 MNHEY and CDR2 SVGAGI. The CDR3 covers 14 residues, taking in both the cysteine and the phenylalanine. The only DNA kept is the CDR3, 42 bases in frame from the first base. The sample comes from a study of OX40 agonist ivuxolimab in advanced cancers. Study-wide context: Ivuxolimab was a fully human IgG2 agonistic monoclonal antibody targeting the costimulatory receptor OX40 (CD134). Intravenous ivuxolimab was administered to patients every 2 weeks at six dose levels: 0.01, 0.1, 0.3, 1.5, 3 and 10 mg/kg. Of the roughly 51 patients in dose escalation, about 20 had hepatocellular carcinoma, some 15 had melanoma, 9 had renal cell carcinoma and 9 had head and neck cancer. In the dose-escalation cohort, 70% to 85% of patients were male, and the mean age was roughly 60 years, with a range of 23 to 79. Patients were allowed to have had prior anti-PD-1, anti-PD-L1 or anti-CTLA-4 therapy, and more than 35% of the dose-escalation patients had been treated with checkpoint inhibitors. Partial responses occurred in three dose-escalation patients, of whom one had hepatocellular carcinoma and two had cutaneous melanoma. The purpose of peripheral TCRbeta sequencing was to test whether ivuxolimab changed TCR sequence diversity and led to clonal T-cell expansion. The paper describes the monotherapy dose-escalation part (N of about 47 patients) of the phase I trial of ivuxolimab.

Patients with a history of autoimmune disease or receiving systemic immunosuppression were excluded from the trial. In every dose cohort, peripheral blood was drawn for TCR sequencing at baseline, cycle 4 day 1, and cycle 7 day 1. The samples were taken from a phase I, first-in-human, multicenter, open-label dose-escalation trial of ivuxolimab. Adults with locally advanced or metastatic melanoma, renal cell, hepatocellular, or head and neck squamous cell carcinoma were enrolled in the trial. Before TCR sequencing, CD4+ and CD8+ T cells were separately sorted from peripheral blood. Broad study findings and their caveats: After ivuxolimab, CD8+ T cells had more expanded clones than CD4+ T cells on average. In the 0.1-3.0 mg/kg groups, partial responders had among the lowest normalized peripheral clonal expansion, particularly in CD8+ T cells. Low levels of normalized T-cell clonal expansion were also seen in some patients who did not respond. At doses of 0.1 to 3.0 mg/kg, clonal expansion of both CD4+ and CD8+ T cells in blood was seen between baseline and week 6. The antigen specificity of the peripheral T cells that underwent clonal expansion was not determined.

To sequence the TCRbeta CDR3 region, genomic DNA was isolated from the sorted cells. The immunoSEQ Assay was used to sequence the TCRbeta CDR3 regions. This is the immuneACCESS table as TCRdb keeps it, with only in-frame sequences that have V and J called. A part of the clones is gone; compared with another copy, unresolved V genes explain less than half, and the rest is unexplained. For this sample the table gives nearly 110,000 clones, of which roughly nine tenths were detected only once. The top ten hold around 0.47% of the sample. The chain uses TRBV6-5 and TRBJ1-2; TRBD1 is a weak D gene call, 5 bases matching. The starting material was CD4+ or CD8+ T cells sorted from blood, obtained in a trial of the OX40 agonist ivuxolimab. This sequence originates from an adult with an advanced solid tumor such as melanoma, head and neck, liver or kidney cancer. The CDR3 region reads CASSYPGTRGGYTF. DNA sequence: TGTGCCAGCAGTTACCCTGGGACCCGAGGCGGCTACACCTTC.